These 2 T cell receptor beta chains originate from one sample sequenced in a study of blood T cell repertoires in COVID-19. Here immunoSEQ multiplex PCR was the method, and the copy in TCRdb shows in-frame clones only, minus some. The repertoire includes about 91,000 clones, roughly three quarters of them detected once, and 9.8% sits in the top ten. The sequenced sample was peripheral blood. Receptors originate from a woman of 80 years or more with acute or convalescent COVID-19.

The rearrangement joins TRBV18 to TRBJ2-1; 7 nucleotides align to TRBD2. The trim removed 0 bases at V and 7 bases at J, leaving 9 bases unmatched. The CDR3 sequence is 16 residues long. Germline V lookup: CDR1 KGHSH, CDR2 LQKENI. CDR3 sequence reads: CASSPPELAATNEQFF. CDR3 sequence (DNA): TGTGCCAGCTCACCACCGGAGCTAGCGGCCACGAATGAGCAGTTCTTC.

This chain connects TRBV7-8 to TRBJ2-7, with D uncertain. CDR3 length: 13 amino acids. V was pared by 4 bases and J by 7 bases, with 14 bases between. CDR1 SGHVS and CDR2 FQNEAQ come from the germline V gene. CDR3 in amino acids: CASSSLLVGEQYF. In DNA form, the CDR3 reads TGTGCCAGCAGCTCCCTTCTAGTGGGTGAGCAGTACTTC.